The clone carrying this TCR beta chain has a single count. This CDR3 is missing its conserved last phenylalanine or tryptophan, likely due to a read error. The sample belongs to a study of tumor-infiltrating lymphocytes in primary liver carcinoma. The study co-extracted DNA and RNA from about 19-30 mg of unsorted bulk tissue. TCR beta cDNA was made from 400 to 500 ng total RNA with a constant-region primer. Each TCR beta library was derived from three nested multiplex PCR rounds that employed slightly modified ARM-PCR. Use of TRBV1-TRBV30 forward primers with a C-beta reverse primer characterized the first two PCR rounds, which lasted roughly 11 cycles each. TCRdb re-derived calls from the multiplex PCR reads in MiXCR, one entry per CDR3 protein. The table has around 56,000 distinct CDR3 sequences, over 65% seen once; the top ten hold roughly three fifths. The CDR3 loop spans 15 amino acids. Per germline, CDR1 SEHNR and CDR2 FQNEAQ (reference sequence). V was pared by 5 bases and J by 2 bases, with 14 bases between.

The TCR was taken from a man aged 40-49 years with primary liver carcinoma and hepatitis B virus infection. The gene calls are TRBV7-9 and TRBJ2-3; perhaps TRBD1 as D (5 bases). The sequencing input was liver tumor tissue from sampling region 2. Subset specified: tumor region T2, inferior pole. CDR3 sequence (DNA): TGTGCCAGCAGCCTAAGATATGGGGCCACAGATACGCAGTATTTG. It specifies CASSLRYGATDTQYL.